This TCR beta chain is drawn from a study of T cell changes during pregnancy in multiple sclerosis. V was cut by 1 base and J by 1 base, with 4 bases left in between. Germline assignment: CDR1 LGHNT and CDR2 FRNRAP. The CDR3 sequence is 13 residues long. The data were produced by immunoSEQ multiplex PCR, yet TCRdb's version contains in-frame clones alone and is incomplete. The table lists 30,000 to 40,000 clones, around nine tenths of them singletons. Sequenced material: peripheral blood, taken in the third trimester of pregnancy. This sequence was found in a female donor in good health, enrolled as a control in a pregnancy study. The chain joins TRBV12-5 to TRBJ1-1; no clear D gene. The CDR3 DNA reads TGTGCTAGTGGTTTGGCGGGGAACACTGAAGCTTTCTTT. This encodes CASGLAGNTEAFF.